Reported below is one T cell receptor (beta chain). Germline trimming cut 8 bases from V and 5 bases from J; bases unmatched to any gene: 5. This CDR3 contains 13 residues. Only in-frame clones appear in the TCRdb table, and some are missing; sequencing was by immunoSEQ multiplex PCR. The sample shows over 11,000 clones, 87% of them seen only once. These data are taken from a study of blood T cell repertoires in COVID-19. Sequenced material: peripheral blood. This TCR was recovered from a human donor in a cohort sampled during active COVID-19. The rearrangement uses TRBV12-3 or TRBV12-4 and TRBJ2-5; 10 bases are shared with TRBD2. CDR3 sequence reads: CASHLAGAETQYF. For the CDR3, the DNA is TGTGCCAGCCACCTAGCGGGAGCTGAGACCCAGTACTTC.